This T cell receptor beta chain came from a study of vaccination effects on CD4 cells after COVID-19. The study's findings and limits: Common cold coronavirus cross-reactivity was shown by only 1 of 255 vaccine-induced clones in healthy vaccinees. The study, lacking early post-infection timepoints, had few convalescent patients.

Profiling relied on immunoSEQ multiplex PCR, and the TCRdb table lists in-frame clones only, not all of them. Of around 66,000 clones in the sample, roughly 76% were seen once. Viral peptide pools were used in the ViraFEST assay to expand antigen-specific CD4+ T cells, and sequencing came afterward. Researchers isolated CD4+ T cells once approximately 10 days of culture had elapsed. In the vaccine recipients, nucleocapsid antibodies were negative and there was no prior SARS-CoV-2 infection. About this clone: The antigen is unknown.

Sequences were derived from CD4+ T cells from PBMCs cultured with HCoV-OC43 spike peptides, sampled before COVID-19 vaccination. The subset here: HCoV-OC43 spike overlapping peptide pool stimulation. This receptor was taken from a human donor who received a COVID-19 vaccine.

The CDR3 sequence is CASSVFQGAPSGNTIYF. CDR3 nucleotides: TGTGCCAGCAGCGTATTTCAGGGGGCACCTTCTGGAAACACCATATATTTT. The J gene is TRBJ1-3, the V gene TRBV5-8; 8 nucleotides match TRBD1. The germline gives CDR1 SGHTS, CDR2 YDEGEE. Trimming removed 4 bases from V and 1 base from J; junction bases left unmatched: 10. The CDR3 extends over 17 amino acids.